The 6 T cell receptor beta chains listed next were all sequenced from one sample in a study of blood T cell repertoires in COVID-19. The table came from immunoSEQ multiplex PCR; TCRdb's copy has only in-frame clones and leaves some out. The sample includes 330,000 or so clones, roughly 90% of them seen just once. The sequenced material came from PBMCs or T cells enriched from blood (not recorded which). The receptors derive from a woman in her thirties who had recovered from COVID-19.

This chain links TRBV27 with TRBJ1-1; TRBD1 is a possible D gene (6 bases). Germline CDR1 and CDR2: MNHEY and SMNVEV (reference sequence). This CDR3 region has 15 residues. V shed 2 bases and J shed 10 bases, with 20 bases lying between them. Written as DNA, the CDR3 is TGTGCCAGCAGTTTAACCGGAGGTGGGGGGGCAGTAGCTTTCTTT. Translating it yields CASSLTGGGGAVAFF.

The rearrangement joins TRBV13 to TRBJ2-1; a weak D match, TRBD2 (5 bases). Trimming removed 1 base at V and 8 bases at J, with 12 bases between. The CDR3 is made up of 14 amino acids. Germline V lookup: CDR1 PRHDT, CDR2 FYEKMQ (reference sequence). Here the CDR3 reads CASSLALDGDEQFF. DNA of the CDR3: TGTGCCAGCAGCTTAGCACTAGATGGCGATGAGCAGTTCTTC.

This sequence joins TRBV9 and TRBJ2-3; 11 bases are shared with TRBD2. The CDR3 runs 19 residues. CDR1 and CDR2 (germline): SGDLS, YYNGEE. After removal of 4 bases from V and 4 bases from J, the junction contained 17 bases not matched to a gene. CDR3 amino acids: CASSTPRVVAGGEADTQYF. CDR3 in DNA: TGTGCCAGCAGCACCCCGCGGGTGGTAGCGGGAGGGGAAGCAGATACGCAGTATTTT.

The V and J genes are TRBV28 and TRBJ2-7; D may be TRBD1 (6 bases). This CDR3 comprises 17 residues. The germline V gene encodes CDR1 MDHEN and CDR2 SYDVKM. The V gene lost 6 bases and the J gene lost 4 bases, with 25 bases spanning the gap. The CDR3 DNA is TGTGCCAGCAGGCTCCTCGTCACAGGGACCGCTCTGTACGAGCAGTACTTC. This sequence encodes CASRLLVTGTALYEQYF.

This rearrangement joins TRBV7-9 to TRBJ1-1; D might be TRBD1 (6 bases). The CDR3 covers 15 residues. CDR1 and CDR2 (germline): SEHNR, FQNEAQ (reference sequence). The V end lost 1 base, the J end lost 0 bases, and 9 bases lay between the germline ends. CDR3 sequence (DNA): TGTGCCAGCAGCTTAGTTGCAGGGGTGAACACTGAAGCTTTCTTT. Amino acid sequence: CASSLVAGVNTEAFF.

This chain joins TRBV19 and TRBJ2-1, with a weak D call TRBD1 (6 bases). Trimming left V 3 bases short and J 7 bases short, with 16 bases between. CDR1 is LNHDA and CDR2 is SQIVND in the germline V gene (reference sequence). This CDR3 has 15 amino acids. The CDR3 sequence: CASSMVGDTLNEQFF. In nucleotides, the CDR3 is TGTGCCAGTAGTATGGTAGGGGACACACTAAATGAGCAGTTCTTC.